What follows are 30 T cell receptor beta chains derived from one specimen sequenced in a study of shared clonotypes between healthy human individuals. Repertoires were generated with immunoSEQ multiplex PCR, while TCRdb's copy carries only in-frame clones and drops some. The table lists roughly 640,000 clones, about 97% of them singletons. Source material: naive CD4+ T cells sorted from blood. Subset in this sample: CD45RA+ positively selected. The receptors were gathered from a woman aged 25 to 39 in good health.

In its sample, this clone was seen once. J is TRBJ2-1 and V is TRBV28, with TRBD2 matching 8 bases. Germline lookup yields CDR1 MDHEN and CDR2 SYDVKM. V lost 6 bases, J lost 7 bases, and 17 bases stayed unmatched. This CDR3 contains 17 residues. The CDR3 region is CASSSMVDSSGANEQFF. The CDR3 coding sequence is TGTGCCAGCAGCTCGATGGTGGATAGTAGCGGGGCAAATGAGCAGTTCTTC.

This clone was observed a handful of times. Distinct nucleotide sequences in the sample also encode this CDR3. The V and J genes are TRBV9 and TRBJ2-2, with D hard to call. The CDR3 consists of 12 residues. V lost 2 bases, J lost 3 bases, and 2 bases lay in between. Germline loops: CDR1 SGDLS, CDR2 YYNGEE. The CDR3 nucleotides are TGTGCCAGCAGCGTGTACACCGGGGAGCTGTTTTTT. Translation gives CASSVYTGELFF.

The chain combines TRBV27 with TRBJ2-5; weak D call: TRBD2 (6 bases). V was trimmed by 5 bases and J by 5 bases, leaving 15 bases between them. Germline loops: CDR1 MNHEY, CDR2 SMNVEV (reference sequence). The CDR3 extends over 14 amino acids. The CDR3 DNA sequence: TGTGCCAGCAGTCCCCTGGGGGGAGCTGAGACCCAGTACTTC. As protein: CASSPLGGAETQYF.

The chain recombines TRBV28 with TRBJ1-4; 9 positions match TRBD1. V was clipped by 8 bases and J by 2 bases; unmatched bases: 6. Per the germline V gene, CDR1 is MDHEN and CDR2 is SYDVKM. The CDR3 runs 15 residues. CDR3 protein: CASGLQGATNEKLFF. The CDR3, as DNA: TGTGCCAGCGGGTTACAGGGGGCGACTAATGAAAAACTGTTTTTT.

The V gene is TRBV28, the J gene TRBJ1-2; the match to TRBD1 covers 7 bases. V was clipped by 2 bases and J by 6 bases; unmatched bases: 3. Germline CDR1 reads MDHEN; CDR2 reads SYDVKM. This CDR3 contains 13 residues. DNA of the CDR3: TGTGCCAGCAGTTTAACACAGGGGAATGGCTACACCTTC. This codes for CASSLTQGNGYTF.

This rearrangement joins TRBV30 to TRBJ2-7; 7 bases map to TRBD1. This CDR3 contains 14 residues. The germline gives CDR1 GTSNPN, CDR2 SVGIG (reference sequence). With 0 bases clipped from V and 2 bases from J, the junction kept 4 bases outside the gene matches. The CDR3 protein is CAWSVGGTAYEQYF. The CDR3, as DNA: TGTGCCTGGAGTGTAGGTGGGACAGCCTACGAGCAGTACTTC.

The chain's CDR3 is CASPGQIGTEAFF. In DNA, the CDR3 is TGTGCCAGCCCAGGCCAGATCGGCACTGAAGCTTTCTTT. This chain links TRBV6-6 with TRBJ1-1, with D hard to call. Trimming cost V 8 bases and J 4 bases, with 14 bases left between them. Germline V gene sequence: CDR1 MNHNY, CDR2 SVGAGI (reference sequence). The CDR3 loop spans 13 amino acids.

The chain couples TRBV6-5 to TRBJ1-4; no clear D gene. Between the trimmed V and J ends, which lost 5 bases and 0 bases, there was a span of 10 bases. Germline-derived CDR1 and CDR2 are MNHEY and SVGAGI. The CDR3 contains 15 residues. Here the CDR3 DNA reads TGTGCCAGCAGTCTGCGAACTGCAACTAATGAAAAACTGTTTTTT. This sequence encodes CASSLRTATNEKLFF.

V usage is TRBV5-1 and J usage is TRBJ2-7; D is unclear. Germline assignment: CDR1 SGHRS and CDR2 YFSETQ. There are 14 residues in the CDR3. Trimming took off 0 bases at V and 5 bases at J, with 12 bases between the two ends. CDR3 nucleotides: TGCGCCAGCAGCTTGGTAGGGTTTCCTAACGAGCAGTACTTC. Its translation: CASSLVGFPNEQYF.

In nucleotides, the CDR3 is TGTGCCAGTAGCCCCCGGAATTACGATGAGCAGTTCTTC. Its protein is CASSPRNYDEQFF. The rearrangement joins TRBV19 to TRBJ2-1, with D hard to call. The CDR3 has 13 amino acids. Deletions cut 6 bases from V and 8 bases from J, with 14 bases between. Germline CDR1 reads LNHDA; CDR2 reads SQIVND (reference sequence).

The chain links TRBV5-1 to TRBJ2-1; 7 nucleotides agree with TRBD2. Germline CDR1 and CDR2: SGHRS and YFSETQ. The CDR3 runs 17 residues. Trimming at V came to 4 bases and at J to 9 bases, leaving 19 bases not matched to a gene. The chain's CDR3 is CASSPTPGLAEIGEQFF. CDR3 DNA sequence: TGCGCCAGCAGCCCTACCCCGGGGCTAGCGGAAATCGGTGAGCAGTTCTTC.

V is TRBV6-1 and J is TRBJ1-4; D gene ambiguous. The length of the CDR3 is 14 residues. Trimming left V 6 bases short and J 0 bases short, with 8 bases between. In germline, CDR1 is MNHNS, CDR2 SASEGT. The CDR3 sequence: CASRGSATNEKLFF. Here the CDR3 DNA reads TGTGCCAGCAGGGGGTCTGCAACTAATGAAAAACTGTTTTTT.

The rearrangement joins TRBV10-1 to TRBJ2-7; D is ambiguous. This CDR3 contains 15 residues. The germline V gene encodes CDR1 WNHNN and CDR2 SYGVQD (reference sequence). Deletions cut 0 bases from V and 3 bases from J, with 12 bases between. CDR3 nucleotide sequence: TGCGCCAGCAGTGAGTCGACGGGCCTGGGCTACGAGCAGTACTTC. Translation gives CASSESTGLGYEQYF.

CDR3: CAISKRGGDTQYF. The CDR3 DNA reads TGTGCCATCTCAAAGCGTGGAGGAGATACGCAGTATTTT. V is TRBV10-3 and J is TRBJ2-3, with D perhaps TRBD2 (5 bases). This CDR3 region has 13 residues. CDR1 is ENHRY and CDR2 is SYGVKD in the germline V gene. The V end lost 8 bases, the J end lost 5 bases, and 14 bases lay between the germline ends.

This chain joins TRBV19 and TRBJ1-2, with D perhaps TRBD1 (5 bases). The germline V gene has CDR1 LNHDA and CDR2 SQIVND (reference sequence). The ends were cut back, 6 bases at V and 3 bases at J, with 11 bases in the middle. The CDR3 runs to 13 residues. CDR3 DNA: TGTGCCAGTAGGGTCCAGGGCGACTATGGCTACACCTTC. Amino acid sequence: CASRVQGDYGYTF. The full variable domain, with the rest looked up from reference TRBV19 and TRBJ1-2, is DGGITQSPKYLFRKEGQNVTLSCEQNLNHDAMYWYRQDPGQGLRLIYYSQIVNDFQKGDIAEGYSVSREKKESFPLTVTSAQKNPTAFYLCASRVQGDYGYTFGSGTRLTVV.

The rearrangement links TRBV5-1 to TRBJ2-1; a weak D match, TRBD1 (7 bases). The CDR3 consists of 15 residues. V lost 4 bases to trimming and J lost 7 bases, with 18 bases between them. Germline CDR1 reads SGHRS; CDR2 reads YFSETQ. CDR3 DNA sequence: TGCGCCAGCAGCCACGGACAGGTGGAGGGGAATGAGCAGTTCTTC. This translates into CASSHGQVEGNEQFF.

The chain has TRBV2 and TRBJ2-5; D might be TRBD1 or TRBD2, each matching 5 bases. Germline-derived CDR1 and CDR2 are SNHLY and FYNNEI. This CDR3 has 18 amino acids. Trimming left V 4 bases short and J 3 bases short, with 24 bases between. CDR3 protein: CASSAFLGPPGRKETQYF. For the CDR3, the DNA is TGTGCCAGCAGTGCATTCTTGGGACCCCCAGGCCGGAAAGAGACCCAGTACTTC. Full variable domain (missing parts from reference TRBV2 and TRBJ2-5): EPEVTQTPSHQVTQMGQEVILRCVPISNHLYFYWYRQILGQKVEFLVSFYNNEISEKSEIFDDQFSVERPDGSNFTLKIRSTKLEDSAMYFCASSAFLGPPGRKETQYFGPGTRLLVL.

V is TRBV5-4 and J is TRBJ2-3, with 9 bases that match TRBD1. The length of the CDR3 is 14 residues. With V trimmed by 4 bases and J by 5 bases, 5 bases remained unmatched. The germline CDR1 and CDR2 sequences are SGHNT and YYREEE (reference sequence). The CDR3 DNA follows: TGTGCCAGCAGCGTACAGGGGGCGGGAGATACGCAGTATTTT. Translation: CASSVQGAGDTQYF.

The chain employs TRBV5-1 and TRBJ2-2; no clear D. CDR1 is SGHRS, CDR2 YFSETQ, per germline. The CDR3 covers 14 residues. The V gene lost 4 bases and the J gene lost 3 bases, with 10 bases spanning the gap. In nucleotides, the CDR3 is TGCGCCAGCAGCCCGGTCGTGGACACCGGGGAGCTGTTTTTT. Its translation: CASSPVVDTGELFF. The full variable domain, in which reference TRBV5-1 and TRBJ2-2 provide the parts outside the CDR3, is KAGVTQTPRYLIKTRGQQVTLSCSPISGHRSVSWYQQTPGQGLQFLFEYFSETQRNKGNFPGRFSGRQFSNSRSEMNVSTLELGDSALYLCASSPVVDTGELFFGEGSRLTVL.

This sequence joins TRBV29-1 and TRBJ2-3; 9 bases map to TRBD1. CDR3 size: 12 residues. Germline V CDR1 and CDR2: SQVTM, ANQGSEA. The V segment lost 5 bases and the J segment 6 bases; nucleotides outside the gene matches: 3. The CDR3 here is CSVQTGGDTQYF. CDR3 DNA sequence: TGCAGCGTTCAGACAGGGGGGGATACGCAGTATTTT.

V gene TRBV28 combines with J gene TRBJ1-5; D might be TRBD1 (6 bases). Trimming stripped 7 bases from V and 0 bases from J, with 19 bases between. This CDR3 has 17 amino acids. Germline V gives CDR1 MDHEN, CDR2 SYDVKM. Written as DNA, the CDR3 is TGTGCCAGCAATGGGGGCTCGTTACCGAATAGCAATCAGCCCCAGCATTTT. This sequence encodes CASNGGSLPNSNQPQHF. Full variable domain (missing parts from reference TRBV28 and TRBJ1-5): DVKVTQSSRYLVKRTGEKVFLECVQDMDHENMFWYRQDPGLGLRLIYFSYDVKMKEKGDIPEGYSVSREKKERFSLILESASTNQTSMYLCASNGGSLPNSNQPQHFGDGTRLSIL.

The chain links TRBV7-6 to TRBJ2-5; tentatively, D is TRBD1 (6 bases). This CDR3 has 15 residues. Germline lookup yields CDR1 SGHVS and CDR2 FNYEAQ. Deletions cut 4 bases from V and 1 base from J, with 13 bases between. CDR3 DNA sequence: TGTGCCAGCAGCTCCGCCCCGGACAGCCAAGAGACCCAGTACTTC. Encoded protein: CASSSAPDSQETQYF.

The chain recombines TRBV7-2 with TRBJ2-7; 11 bases align to TRBD2. V lost 4 bases and J lost 7; bases outside the gene matches: 9. The CDR3 length is 15 residues. Germline CDR1 is SGHTA and CDR2 is FQGNSA. Here the CDR3 DNA reads TGTGCCAGCAGCTCCTTGGGGCTAGCGGGAGGTGAGCAGTACTTC. Its translation: CASSSLGLAGGEQYF.

For this clone: A read error may produce the germline difference seen at one junction end. CDR3 DNA: TGTGCCTGGACTGGACTAGCGGGAGAGAGGTTGGTCTTC. The encoded protein is CAWTGLAGERLVF. The chain joins TRBV30 to TRBJ2-1; 13 nucleotides align to TRBD2. Germline loops: CDR1 GTSNPN, CDR2 SVGIG (reference sequence). CDR3 length: 13 residues.

Regarding this clone: Other DNA sequences of this sample code for an identical CDR3. The chain joins TRBV5-1 to TRBJ1-3; D not resolved. The CDR3 is 14 amino acids. Trimming removed 2 bases from V and 3 bases from J, with 9 bases in between. CDR1 SGHRS and CDR2 YFSETQ come from the germline V gene. The CDR3 loop is CASSFGDSGNTIYF. The CDR3 nucleotides read TGCGCCAGCAGCTTTGGGGATAGTGGAAACACCATATATTTT.

This sequence joins TRBV5-5 and TRBJ1-5; the match to TRBD1 covers 11 bases. There are 15 residues in the CDR3. Germline loops: CDR1 SGHKS, CDR2 YYEKEE (reference sequence). With 4 bases clipped from V and 6 bases from J, the junction kept 6 bases outside the gene matches. CDR3 sequence reads: CASSEGTGGSQPQHF. The DNA for the CDR3 is TGTGCCAGCAGCGAGGGGACAGGGGGAAGTCAGCCCCAGCATTTT.

The V gene is TRBV11-3, the J gene TRBJ2-1; D might be TRBD2 (6 bases). Germline loops: CDR1 SGHNT, CDR2 YENEEA. CDR3 length equals 15 residues. The V gene lost 3 bases and the J gene lost 9 bases, with 18 bases spanning the gap. CDR3 loop: CASSLGVTSNTEQFF. CDR3 DNA sequence: TGTGCCAGCAGCTTGGGCGTGACTAGTAACACTGAGCAGTTCTTC.

The chain employs TRBV18 and TRBJ2-7; D is perhaps TRBD1 (5 bases). CDR1 and CDR2 (germline): KGHSH, LQKENI. There are 12 residues in the CDR3. Trimming removed 2 bases from V and 9 bases from J, with 11 bases in between. The CDR3 loop is CASSPVPGWQYF. In DNA form, the CDR3 reads TGTGCCAGCTCACCAGTCCCAGGGTGGCAGTACTTC.

CDR3 nucleotide sequence: TGCGCCAGCAGCCAAGATTCGAGGGGAATGACCGGGGAGCTGTTTTTT. It encodes CASSQDSRGMTGELFF. V and J are TRBV4-1 and TRBJ2-2, with D perhaps matching TRBD1 or TRBD2 (5 bases each). V was clipped by 0 bases and J by 5 bases, with 13 bases between them. The V gene's germline CDR1 is MGHRA and CDR2 YSYEKL. There are 16 residues in the CDR3.

The chain has TRBV30 and TRBJ2-7; unclear D gene. Trimming pared 0 bases from V and 0 bases from J, leaving 12 bases between. From germline, CDR1 is GTSNPN and CDR2 SVGIG (reference sequence). The CDR3 is 15 residues long. In nucleotides, the CDR3 is TGTGCCTGGAGTGTACGTCAGTACCCCTCCTACGAGCAGTACTTC. Translating gives CAWSVRQYPSYEQYF.